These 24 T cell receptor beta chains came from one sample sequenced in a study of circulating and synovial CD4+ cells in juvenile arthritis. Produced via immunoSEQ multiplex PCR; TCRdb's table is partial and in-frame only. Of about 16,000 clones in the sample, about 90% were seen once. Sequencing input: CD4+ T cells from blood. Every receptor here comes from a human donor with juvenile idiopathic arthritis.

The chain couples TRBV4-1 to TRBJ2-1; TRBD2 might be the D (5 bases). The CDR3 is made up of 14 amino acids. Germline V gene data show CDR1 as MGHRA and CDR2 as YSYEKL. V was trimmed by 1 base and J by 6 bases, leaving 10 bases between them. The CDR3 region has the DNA TGCGCCAGCAGCCAAGGGCGGGTTTTCAATGAGCAGTTCTTC. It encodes CASSQGRVFNEQFF.

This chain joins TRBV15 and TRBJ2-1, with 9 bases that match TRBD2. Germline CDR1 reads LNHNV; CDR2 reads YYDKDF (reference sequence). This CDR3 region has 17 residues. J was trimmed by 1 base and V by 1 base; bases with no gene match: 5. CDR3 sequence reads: CATSRGGGGVSYNEQFF. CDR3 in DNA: TGTGCCACCAGCAGAGGGGGCGGGGGGGTTTCCTACAATGAGCAGTTCTTC.

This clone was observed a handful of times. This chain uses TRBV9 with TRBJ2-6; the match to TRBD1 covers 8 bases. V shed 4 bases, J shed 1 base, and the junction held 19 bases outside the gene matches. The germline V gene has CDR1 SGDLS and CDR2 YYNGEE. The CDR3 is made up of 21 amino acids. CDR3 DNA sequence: TGTGCCAGCAGCACCACGTTTTGGGGACAGGCTCACTCTTCTGGGGCCAACGTCCTGACTTTC. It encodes CASSTTFWGQAHSSGANVLTF.

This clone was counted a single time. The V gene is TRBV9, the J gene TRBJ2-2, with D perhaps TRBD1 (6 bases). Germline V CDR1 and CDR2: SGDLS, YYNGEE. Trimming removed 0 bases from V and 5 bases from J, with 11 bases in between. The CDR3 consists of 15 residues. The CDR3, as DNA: TGTGCCAGCAGCGTAGGGGTAGGGGGAACCGGGGAGCTGTTTTTT. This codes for CASSVGVGGTGELFF.

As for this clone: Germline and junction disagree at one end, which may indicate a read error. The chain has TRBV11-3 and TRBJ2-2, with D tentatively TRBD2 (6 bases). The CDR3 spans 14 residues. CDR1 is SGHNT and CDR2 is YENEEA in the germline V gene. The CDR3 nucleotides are TGTGCCAGCAGCTTAGGCCCCGTGAACGGGGGGCTGTTTTTT. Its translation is CASSLGPVNGGLFF.

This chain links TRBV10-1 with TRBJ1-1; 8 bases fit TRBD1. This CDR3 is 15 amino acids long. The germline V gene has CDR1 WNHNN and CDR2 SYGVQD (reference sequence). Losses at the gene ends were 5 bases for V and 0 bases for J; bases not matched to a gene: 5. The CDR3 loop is CASSSRQGLNTEAFF. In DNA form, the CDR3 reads TGCGCCAGCAGTTCAAGACAGGGGCTGAACACTGAAGCTTTCTTT.

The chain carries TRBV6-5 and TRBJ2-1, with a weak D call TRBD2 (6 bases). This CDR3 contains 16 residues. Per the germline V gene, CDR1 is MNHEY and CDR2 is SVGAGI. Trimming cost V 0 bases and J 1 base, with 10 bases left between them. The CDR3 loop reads CASSYSLAASYNEQFF. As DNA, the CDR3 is TGTGCCAGCAGTTACTCGTTAGCGGCTTCCTACAATGAGCAGTTCTTC.

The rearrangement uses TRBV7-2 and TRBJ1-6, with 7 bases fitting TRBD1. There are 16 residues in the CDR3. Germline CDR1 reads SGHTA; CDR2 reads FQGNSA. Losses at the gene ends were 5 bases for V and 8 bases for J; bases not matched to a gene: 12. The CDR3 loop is CASSPANPGQHSPLHF. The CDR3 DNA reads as TGTGCCAGCAGCCCTGCCAACCCGGGACAGCATTCACCCCTCCACTTT.

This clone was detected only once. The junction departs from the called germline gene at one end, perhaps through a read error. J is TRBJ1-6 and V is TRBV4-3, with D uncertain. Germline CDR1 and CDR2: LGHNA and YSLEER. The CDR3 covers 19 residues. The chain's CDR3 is CASSQEAGADSSYNSPLHF. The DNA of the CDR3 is TGCGCCAGCAGCCAAGAGGCTGGCGCAGATAGCTCCTATAATTCCCCCCTCCACTTT.

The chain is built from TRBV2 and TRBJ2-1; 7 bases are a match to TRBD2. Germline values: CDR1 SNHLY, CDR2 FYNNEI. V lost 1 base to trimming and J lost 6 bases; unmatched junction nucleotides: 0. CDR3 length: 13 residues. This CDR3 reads CASSEGTSNEQFF. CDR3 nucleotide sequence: TGTGCCAGCAGTGAAGGGACTAGCAATGAGCAGTTCTTC.

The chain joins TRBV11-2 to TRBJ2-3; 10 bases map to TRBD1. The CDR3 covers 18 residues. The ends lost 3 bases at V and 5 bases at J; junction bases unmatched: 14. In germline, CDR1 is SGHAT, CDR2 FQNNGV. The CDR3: CASSFQWGQGQGVDTQYF. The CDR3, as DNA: TGTGCCAGCAGCTTCCAATGGGGACAGGGGCAGGGAGTAGATACGCAGTATTTT.

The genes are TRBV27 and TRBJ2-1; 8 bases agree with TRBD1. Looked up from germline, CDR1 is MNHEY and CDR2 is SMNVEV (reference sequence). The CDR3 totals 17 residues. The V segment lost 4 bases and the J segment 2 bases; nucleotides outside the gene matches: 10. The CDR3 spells CASSSYTGGPTYNEQFF. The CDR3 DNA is TGTGCCAGCAGTTCGTATACAGGGGGACCTACCTACAATGAGCAGTTCTTC.

The CDR3 spells CASGLVPLLAGGHNEQFF. The CDR3 coding sequence is TGTGCTAGTGGTTTGGTACCGCTCTTAGCGGGGGGCCACAATGAGCAGTTCTTC. This rearrangement joins TRBV12-5 to TRBJ2-1; TRBD2 matches 10 bases. This CDR3 has 18 amino acids. J was trimmed by 5 bases and V by 0 bases; bases with no gene match: 10. CDR1 is LGHNT and CDR2 is FRNRAP in the germline V gene.

Written as DNA, the CDR3 is TGTGCCAACCAGGGGAGGACAGGGGAAGCTTTCTTT. Residues: CANQGRTGEAFF. The chain recombines TRBV5-4 with TRBJ1-1, with 8 bases identical to TRBD1. J gave up 8 bases and V 9 bases, and 9 bases lay outside the gene matches. The CDR3 is made up of 12 amino acids. Germline V CDR1 and CDR2: SGHNT, YYREEE (reference sequence). Using reference TRBV5-4 and TRBJ1-1 for the parts outside the CDR3, the full variable domain is ETGVTQSPTHLIKTRGQQVTLRCSSQSGHNTVSWYQQALGQGPQFIFQYYREEENGRGNFPPRFSGLQFPNYSSELNVNALELDDSALYLCANQGRTGEAFFGQGTRLTVV.

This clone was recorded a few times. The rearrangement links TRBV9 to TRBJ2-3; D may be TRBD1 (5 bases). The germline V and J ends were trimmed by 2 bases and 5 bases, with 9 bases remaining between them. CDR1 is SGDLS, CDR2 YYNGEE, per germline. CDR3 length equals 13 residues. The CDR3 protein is CASSVDREDTQYF. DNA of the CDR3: TGTGCCAGCAGCGTCGACAGAGAAGATACGCAGTATTTT. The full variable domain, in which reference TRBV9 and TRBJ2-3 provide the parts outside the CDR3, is DSGVTQTPKHLITATGQRVTLRCSPRSGDLSVYWYQQSLDQGLQFLIQYYNGEERAKGNILERFSAQQFPDLHSELNLSSLELGDSALYFCASSVDREDTQYFGPGTRLTVL.

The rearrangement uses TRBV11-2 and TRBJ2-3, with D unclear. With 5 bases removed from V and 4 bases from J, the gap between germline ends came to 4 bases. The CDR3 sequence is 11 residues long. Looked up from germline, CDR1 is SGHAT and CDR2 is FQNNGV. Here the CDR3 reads CASSPADTQYF. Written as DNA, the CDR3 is TGTGCCAGCAGCCCGGCAGATACGCAGTATTTT.

CDR3 nucleotide sequence: TGTGCCAGCAGTTTACCTCCACGTAGCGGAATCTACAATGAGCAGTTCTTC. This sequence encodes CASSLPPRSGIYNEQFF. The gene calls are TRBV27 and TRBJ2-1; tentative D call: TRBD2 (6 bases). CDR3 length: 17 amino acids. Trimming removed 2 bases from V and 3 bases from J, with 17 bases in between. The germline V gene encodes CDR1 MNHEY and CDR2 SMNVEV (reference sequence).

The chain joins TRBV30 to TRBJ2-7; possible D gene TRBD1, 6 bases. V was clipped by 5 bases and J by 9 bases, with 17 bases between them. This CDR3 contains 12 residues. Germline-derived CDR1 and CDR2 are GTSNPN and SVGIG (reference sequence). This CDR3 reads CAWGTLGEGQYF. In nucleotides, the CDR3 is TGTGCCTGGGGGACATTGGGCGAGGGGCAGTACTTC.

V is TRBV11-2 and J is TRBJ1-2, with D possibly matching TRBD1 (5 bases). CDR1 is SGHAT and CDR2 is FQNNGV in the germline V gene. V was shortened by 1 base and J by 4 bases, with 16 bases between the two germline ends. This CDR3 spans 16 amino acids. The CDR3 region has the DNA TGTGCCAGCAGCTTAGCGGGGGTCCCCTCGGGCTATGGCTACACCTTC. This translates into CASSLAGVPSGYGYTF. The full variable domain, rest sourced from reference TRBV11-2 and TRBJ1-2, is EAGVAQSPRYKIIEKRQSVAFWCNPISGHATLYWYQQILGQGPKLLIQFQNNGVVDDSQLPKDRFSAERLKGVDSTLKIQPAKLEDSAVYLCASSLAGVPSGYGYTFGSGTRLTVV.

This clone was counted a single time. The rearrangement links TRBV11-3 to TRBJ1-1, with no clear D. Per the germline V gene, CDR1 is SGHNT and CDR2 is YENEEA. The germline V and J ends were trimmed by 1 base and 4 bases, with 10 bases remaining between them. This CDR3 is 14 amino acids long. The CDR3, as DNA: TGTGCCAGCAGCTTAGGCGGGGAAGGCACTGAAGCTTTCTTT. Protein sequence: CASSLGGEGTEAFF. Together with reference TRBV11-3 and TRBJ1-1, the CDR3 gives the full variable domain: EAGVVQSPRYKIIEKKQPVAFWCNPISGHNTLYWYLQNLGQGPELLIRYENEEAVDDSQLPKDRFSAERLKGVDSTLKIQPAELGDSAVYLCASSLGGEGTEAFFGQGTRLTVV.

The CDR3 loop reads CAWSVGSAGDTQYF. Written as DNA, the CDR3 is TGTGCCTGGAGTGTTGGGTCAGCAGGGGATACGCAGTATTTT. The chain combines TRBV30 with TRBJ2-3, with a tentative D call TRBD1 (5 bases). Germline values: CDR1 GTSNPN, CDR2 SVGIG (reference sequence). The CDR3 spans 14 residues. Between the trimmed V and J ends, which lost 0 bases and 6 bases, there was a span of 13 bases.

CDR3 sequence (DNA): TGTGCCAGCAGCCCCGGGGGTGTCTCCTACGAGCAGTACTTC. It yields the protein CASSPGGVSYEQYF. V and J are TRBV7-2 and TRBJ2-7, with a possible D match to TRBD2 (6 bases). The CDR3 is 14 amino acids. Germline V gene sequence: CDR1 SGHTA, CDR2 FQGNSA. Trimming pared 5 bases from V and 0 bases from J, leaving 11 bases between.

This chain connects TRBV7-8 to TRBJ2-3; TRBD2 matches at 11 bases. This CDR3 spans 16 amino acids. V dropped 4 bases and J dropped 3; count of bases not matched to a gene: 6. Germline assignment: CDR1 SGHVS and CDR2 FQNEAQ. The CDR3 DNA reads TGTGCCAGCAGCTCTACTAGCGGGAGTTGGACAGATACGCAGTATTTT. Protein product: CASSSTSGSWTDTQYF.

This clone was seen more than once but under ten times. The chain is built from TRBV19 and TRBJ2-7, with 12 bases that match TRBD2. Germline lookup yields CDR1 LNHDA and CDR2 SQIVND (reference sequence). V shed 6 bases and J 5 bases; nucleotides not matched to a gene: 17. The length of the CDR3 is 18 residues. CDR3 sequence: CASSLCRLAGGCYDEQYF. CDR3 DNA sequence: TGTGCCAGTAGCCTATGTCGTCTAGCGGGGGGGTGTTATGACGAGCAGTACTTC.